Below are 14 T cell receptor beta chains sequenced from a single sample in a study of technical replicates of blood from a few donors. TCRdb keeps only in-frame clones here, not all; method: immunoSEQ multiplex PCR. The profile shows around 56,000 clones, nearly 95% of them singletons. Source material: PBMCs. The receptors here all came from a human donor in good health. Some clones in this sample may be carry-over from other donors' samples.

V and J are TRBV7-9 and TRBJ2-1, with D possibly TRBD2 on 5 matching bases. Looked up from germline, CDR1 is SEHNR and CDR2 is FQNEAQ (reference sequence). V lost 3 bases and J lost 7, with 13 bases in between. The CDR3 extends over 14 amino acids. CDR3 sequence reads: CASSFQGPGNEQFF. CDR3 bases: TGTGCCAGCAGCTTCCAAGGGCCGGGGAATGAGCAGTTCTTC. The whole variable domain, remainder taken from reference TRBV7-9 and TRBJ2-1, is DTGVSQNPRHKITKRGQNVTFRCDPISEHNRLYWYRQTLGQGPEFLTYFQNEAQLEKSRLLSDRFSAERPKGSFSTLEIQRTEQGDSAMYLCASSFQGPGNEQFFGPGTRLTVL.

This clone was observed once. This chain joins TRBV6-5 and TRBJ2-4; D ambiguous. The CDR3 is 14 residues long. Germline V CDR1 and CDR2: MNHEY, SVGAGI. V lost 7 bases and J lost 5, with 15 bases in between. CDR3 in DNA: TGTGCCAGCAAGCCAGGCTTAACTCAAAACATTCAGTACTTC. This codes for CASKPGLTQNIQYF.

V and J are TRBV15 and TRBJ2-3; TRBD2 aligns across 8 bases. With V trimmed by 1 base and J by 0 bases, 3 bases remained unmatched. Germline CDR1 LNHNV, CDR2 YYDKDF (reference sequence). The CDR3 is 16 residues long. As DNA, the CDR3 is TGTGCCACCAGCAGAGGACGGGGGGGGAGCACAGATACGCAGTATTTT. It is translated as CATSRGRGGSTDTQYF.

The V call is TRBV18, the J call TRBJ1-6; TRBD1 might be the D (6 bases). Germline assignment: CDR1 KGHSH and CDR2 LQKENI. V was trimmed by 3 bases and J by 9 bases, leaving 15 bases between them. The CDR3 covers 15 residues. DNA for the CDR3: TGTGCCAGCTCACCGAGCGGGACACTCCTTTCACCCCTCCACTTT. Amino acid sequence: CASSPSGTLLSPLHF.

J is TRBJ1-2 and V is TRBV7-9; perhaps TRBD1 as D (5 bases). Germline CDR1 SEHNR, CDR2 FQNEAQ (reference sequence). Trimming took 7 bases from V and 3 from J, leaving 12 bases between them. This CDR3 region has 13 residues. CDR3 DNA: TGTGCCAGCAAGTGGGGGGGGGACTATGGCTACACCTTC. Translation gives CASKWGGDYGYTF.

Here the CDR3 DNA reads TGTGCCAGTACCTCAGACAGGGGCTACGAGCAGTACTTC. Its protein is CASTSDRGYEQYF. The chain has TRBV19 and TRBJ2-7; 8 nucleotides line up with TRBD1. The V and J ends lost 7 bases and 3 bases, in that order; junction bases with no gene match: 5. Germline V gene sequence: CDR1 LNHDA, CDR2 SQIVND (reference sequence). There are 13 residues in the CDR3.

The CDR3 DNA follows: TGTGCCAGCAGCTTAGAGGGGGGAGGGAACGAGCAGTACTTC. Translation: CASSLEGGGNEQYF. The chain employs TRBV7-6 and TRBJ2-7; maybe TRBD2 (7 bases). Germline loops: CDR1 SGHVS, CDR2 FNYEAQ. V was clipped by 1 base and J by 5 bases, with 12 bases between them. CDR3 length equals 14 residues. Together with reference TRBV7-6 and TRBJ2-7, the CDR3 gives the full variable domain: GAGVSQSPRYKVTKRGQDVALRCDPISGHVSLYWYRQALGQGPEFLTYFNYEAQQDKSGLPNDRFSAERPEGSISTLTIQRTEQRDSAMYRCASSLEGGGNEQYFGPGTRLTVT.

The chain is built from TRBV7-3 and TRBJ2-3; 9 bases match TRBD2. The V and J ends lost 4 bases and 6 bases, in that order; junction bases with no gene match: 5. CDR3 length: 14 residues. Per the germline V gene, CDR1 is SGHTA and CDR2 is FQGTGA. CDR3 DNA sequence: TGTGCCAGCAGCTCCGGACTAGCGTCTGATACGCAGTATTTT. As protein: CASSSGLASDTQYF.

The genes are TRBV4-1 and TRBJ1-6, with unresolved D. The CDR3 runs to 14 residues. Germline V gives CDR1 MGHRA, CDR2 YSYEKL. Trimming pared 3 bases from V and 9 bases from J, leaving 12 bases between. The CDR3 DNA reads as TGCGCCAGCAGCCAGCAGGAAGACGGTTCACCCCTCCACTTT. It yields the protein CASSQQEDGSPLHF.

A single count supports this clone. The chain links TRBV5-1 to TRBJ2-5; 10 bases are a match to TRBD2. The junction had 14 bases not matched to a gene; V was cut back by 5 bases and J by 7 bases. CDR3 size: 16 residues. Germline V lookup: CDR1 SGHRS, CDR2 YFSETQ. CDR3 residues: CASSTGSGGTSGTQYF. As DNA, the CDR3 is TGCGCCAGCAGTACAGGTAGCGGGGGGACGAGCGGGACCCAGTACTTC.

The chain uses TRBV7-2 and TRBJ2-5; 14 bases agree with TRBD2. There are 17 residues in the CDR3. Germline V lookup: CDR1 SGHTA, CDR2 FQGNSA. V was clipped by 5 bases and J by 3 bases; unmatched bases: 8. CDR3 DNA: TGTGCCAGCAGCATCGGGACTAGCGGGGGAGGAAAAGAGACCCAGTACTTC. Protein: CASSIGTSGGGKETQYF. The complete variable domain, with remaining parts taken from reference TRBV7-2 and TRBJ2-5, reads GAGVSQSPSNKVTEKGKDVELRCDPISGHTALYWYRQSLGQGLEFLIYFQGNSAPDKSGLPSDRFSAERTGGSVSTLTIQRTQQEDSAVYLCASSIGTSGGGKETQYFGPGTRLLVL.

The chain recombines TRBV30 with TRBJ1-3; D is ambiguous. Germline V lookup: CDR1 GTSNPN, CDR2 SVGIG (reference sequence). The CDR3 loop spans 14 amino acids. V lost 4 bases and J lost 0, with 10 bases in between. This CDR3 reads CAWNRGSSGNTIYF. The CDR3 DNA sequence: TGTGCCTGGAACCGAGGGAGCTCTGGAAACACCATATATTTT.

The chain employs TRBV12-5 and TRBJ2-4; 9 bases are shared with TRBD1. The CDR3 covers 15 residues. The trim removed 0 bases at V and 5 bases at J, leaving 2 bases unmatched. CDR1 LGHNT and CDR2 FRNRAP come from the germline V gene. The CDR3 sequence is CASGLVQGAQNIQYF. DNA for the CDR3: TGTGCTAGTGGTTTGGTACAGGGGGCCCAAAACATTCAGTACTTC.

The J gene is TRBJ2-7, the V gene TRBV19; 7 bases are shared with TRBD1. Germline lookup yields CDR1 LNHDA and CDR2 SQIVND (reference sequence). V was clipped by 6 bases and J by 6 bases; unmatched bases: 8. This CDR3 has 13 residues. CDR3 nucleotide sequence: TGTGCCAGTAGAAAGACAGGGTCGGGCGAGCAGTACTTC. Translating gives CASRKTGSGEQYF.